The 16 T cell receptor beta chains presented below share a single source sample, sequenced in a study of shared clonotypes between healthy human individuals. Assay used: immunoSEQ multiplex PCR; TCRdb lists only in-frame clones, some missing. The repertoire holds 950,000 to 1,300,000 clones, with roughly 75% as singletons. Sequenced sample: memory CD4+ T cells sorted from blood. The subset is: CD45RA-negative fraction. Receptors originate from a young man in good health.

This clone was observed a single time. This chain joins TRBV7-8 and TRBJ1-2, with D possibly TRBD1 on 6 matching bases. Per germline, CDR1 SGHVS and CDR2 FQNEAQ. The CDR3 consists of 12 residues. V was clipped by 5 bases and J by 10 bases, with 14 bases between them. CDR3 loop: CASSQSTGYYTF. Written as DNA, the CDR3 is TGTGCCAGCAGCCAATCAACAGGGTACTACACCTTC.

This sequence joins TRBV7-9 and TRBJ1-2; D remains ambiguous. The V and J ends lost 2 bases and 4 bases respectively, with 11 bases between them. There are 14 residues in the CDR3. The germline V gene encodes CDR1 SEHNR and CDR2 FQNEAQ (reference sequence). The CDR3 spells CASSLPVSRYGYTF. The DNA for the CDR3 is TGTGCCAGCAGCTTACCGGTCAGTCGCTATGGCTACACCTTC. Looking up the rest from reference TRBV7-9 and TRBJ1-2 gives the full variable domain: DTGVSQNPRHKITKRGQNVTFRCDPISEHNRLYWYRQTLGQGPEFLTYFQNEAQLEKSRLLSDRFSAERPKGSFSTLEIQRTEQGDSAMYLCASSLPVSRYGYTFGSGTRLTVV.

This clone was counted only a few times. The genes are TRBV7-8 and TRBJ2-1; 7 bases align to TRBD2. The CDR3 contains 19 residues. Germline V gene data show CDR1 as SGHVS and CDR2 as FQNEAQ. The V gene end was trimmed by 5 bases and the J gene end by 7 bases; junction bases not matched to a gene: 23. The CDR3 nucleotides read TGTGCCAGCAGCATTCCGATTTACCGGGCTCCAAAGCGGGGAAATGAGCAGTTCTTC. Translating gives CASSIPIYRAPKRGNEQFF.

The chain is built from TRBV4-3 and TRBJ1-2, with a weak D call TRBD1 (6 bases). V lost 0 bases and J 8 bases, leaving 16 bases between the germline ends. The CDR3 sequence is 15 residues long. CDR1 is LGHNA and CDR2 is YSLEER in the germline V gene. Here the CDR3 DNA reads TGCGCCAGCAGCCAAGATAAAGGACAGACGGCCGGCTACACCTTC. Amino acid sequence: CASSQDKGQTAGYTF.

The CDR3 spells CASSQGDFSYEQYF. CDR3 nucleotides: TGTGCCAGCTCACAGGGGGACTTCTCCTACGAGCAGTACTTC. The genes are TRBV18 and TRBJ2-7, with D perhaps being TRBD1 or TRBD2 (6 bases each). The CDR3 totals 14 residues. Trimming cost V 4 bases and J 0 bases, with 10 bases left between them. CDR1 is KGHSH, CDR2 LQKENI, per germline.

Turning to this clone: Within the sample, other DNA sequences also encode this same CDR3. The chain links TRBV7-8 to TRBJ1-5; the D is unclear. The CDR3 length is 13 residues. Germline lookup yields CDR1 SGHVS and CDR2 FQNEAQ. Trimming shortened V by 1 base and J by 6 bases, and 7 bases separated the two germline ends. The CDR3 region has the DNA TGTGCCAGCAGCTTAGACCCGAGTCAGCCCCAGCATTTT. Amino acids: CASSLDPSQPQHF.

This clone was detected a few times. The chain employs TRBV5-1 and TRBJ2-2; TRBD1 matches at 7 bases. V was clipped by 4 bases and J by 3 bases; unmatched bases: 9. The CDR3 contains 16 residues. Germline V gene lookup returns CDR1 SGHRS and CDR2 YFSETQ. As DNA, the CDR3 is TGCGCCAGCAGCCTTCGACAGGGATCGGACACCGGGGAGCTGTTTTTT. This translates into CASSLRQGSDTGELFF.

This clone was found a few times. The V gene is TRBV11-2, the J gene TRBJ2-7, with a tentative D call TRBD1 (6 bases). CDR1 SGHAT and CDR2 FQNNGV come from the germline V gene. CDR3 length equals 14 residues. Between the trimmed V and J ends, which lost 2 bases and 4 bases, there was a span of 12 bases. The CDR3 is CASSLRLTGYEQYF. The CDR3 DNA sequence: TGTGCCAGCAGCTTAAGACTTACAGGGTACGAGCAGTACTTC.

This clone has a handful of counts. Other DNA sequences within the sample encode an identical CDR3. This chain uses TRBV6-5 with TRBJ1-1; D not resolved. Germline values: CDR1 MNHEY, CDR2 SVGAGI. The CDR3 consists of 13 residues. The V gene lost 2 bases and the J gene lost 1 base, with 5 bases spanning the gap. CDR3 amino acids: CASSYLGNTEAFF. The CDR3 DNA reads TGTGCCAGCAGTTACCTTGGGAACACTGAAGCTTTCTTT.

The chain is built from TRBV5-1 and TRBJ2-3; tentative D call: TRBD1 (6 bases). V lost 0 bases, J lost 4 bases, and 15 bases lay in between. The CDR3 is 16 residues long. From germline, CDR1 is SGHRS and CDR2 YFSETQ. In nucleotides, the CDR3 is TGCGCCAGCAGCTTGGAGGGGGACCCAGCAGCAGATACGCAGTATTTT. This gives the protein CASSLEGDPAADTQYF.

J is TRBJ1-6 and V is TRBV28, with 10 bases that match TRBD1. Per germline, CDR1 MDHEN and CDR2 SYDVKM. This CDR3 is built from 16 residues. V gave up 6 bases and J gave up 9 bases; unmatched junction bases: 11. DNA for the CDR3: TGTGCCAGCAGCCTCGGATTAGGACAGGGGGGTTCACCCCTCCACTTT. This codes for CASSLGLGQGGSPLHF.

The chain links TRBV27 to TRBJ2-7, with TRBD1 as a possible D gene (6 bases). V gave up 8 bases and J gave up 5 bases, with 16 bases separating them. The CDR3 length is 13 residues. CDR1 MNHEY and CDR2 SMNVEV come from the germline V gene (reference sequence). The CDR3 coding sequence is TGTGCCAGCTCTGACAGGTTGAGGGACGAGCAGTACTTC. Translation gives CASSDRLRDEQYF.

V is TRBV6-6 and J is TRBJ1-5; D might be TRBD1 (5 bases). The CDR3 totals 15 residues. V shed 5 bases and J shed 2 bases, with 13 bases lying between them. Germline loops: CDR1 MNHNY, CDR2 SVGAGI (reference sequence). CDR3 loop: CASSPTRQRNQPQHF. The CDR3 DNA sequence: TGTGCCAGCAGTCCCACGAGACAGCGCAATCAGCCCCAGCATTTT.

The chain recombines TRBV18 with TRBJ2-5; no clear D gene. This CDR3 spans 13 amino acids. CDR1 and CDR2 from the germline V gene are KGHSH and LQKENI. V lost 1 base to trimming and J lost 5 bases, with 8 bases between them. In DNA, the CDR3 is TGTGCCAGCTCACCACGGGGTCGGGAGACCCAGTACTTC. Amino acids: CASSPRGRETQYF.

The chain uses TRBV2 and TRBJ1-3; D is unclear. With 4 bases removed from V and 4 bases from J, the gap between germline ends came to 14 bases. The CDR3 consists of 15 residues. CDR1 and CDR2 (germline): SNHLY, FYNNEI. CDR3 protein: CASSVDSQRGNTIYF. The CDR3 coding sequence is TGTGCCAGCAGTGTTGACTCCCAAAGGGGAAACACCATATATTTT.

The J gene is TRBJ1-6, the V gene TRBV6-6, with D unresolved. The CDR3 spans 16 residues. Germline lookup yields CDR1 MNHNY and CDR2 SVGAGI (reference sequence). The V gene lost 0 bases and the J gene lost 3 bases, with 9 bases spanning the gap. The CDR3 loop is CASSYSIWVYNSPLHF. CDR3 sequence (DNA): TGTGCCAGCAGTTACTCGATCTGGGTCTATAATTCACCCCTCCACTTT.